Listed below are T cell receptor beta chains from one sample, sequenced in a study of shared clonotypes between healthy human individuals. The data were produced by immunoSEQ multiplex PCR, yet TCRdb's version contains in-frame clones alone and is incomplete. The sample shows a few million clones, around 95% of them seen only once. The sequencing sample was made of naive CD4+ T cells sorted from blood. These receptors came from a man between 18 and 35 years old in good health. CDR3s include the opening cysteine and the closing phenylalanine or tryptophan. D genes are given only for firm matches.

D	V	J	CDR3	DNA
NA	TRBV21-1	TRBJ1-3	CASSKDKGTRRSGNTIYF	TGTGCCAGCAGCAAAGATAAGGGGACAAGACGGTCTGGAAACACCATATATTTT
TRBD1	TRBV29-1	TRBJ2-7	CSVLGQGGLEQYF	TGCAGCGTGTTAGGACAGGGGGGTCTCGAGCAGTACTTC
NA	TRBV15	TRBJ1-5	CATSIEKNQPQHF	TGTGCCACCAGCATAGAAAAGAATCAGCCCCAGCATTTT
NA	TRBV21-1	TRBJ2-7	CASTGIAGLLFSYEQYF	TGTGCCAGCACCGGCATAGCGGGACTACTATTCTCCTACGAGCAGTACTTC
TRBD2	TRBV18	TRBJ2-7	CASSPGLATYEQYF	TGTGCCAGCTCACCGGGACTAGCGACCTACGAGCAGTACTTC
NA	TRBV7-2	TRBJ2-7	CASSTQGGMYEQYF	TGTGCCAGCAGCACACAGGGAGGAATGTACGAGCAGTACTTC
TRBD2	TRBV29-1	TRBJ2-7	CSVEFASGGYEQYF	TGCAGCGTTGAATTTGCTAGCGGGGGCTACGAGCAGTACTTC
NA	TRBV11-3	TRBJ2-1	CASSLGRQGLYNEQFF	TGTGCCAGCAGCTTAGGCCGACAGGGACTATACAATGAGCAGTTCTTC
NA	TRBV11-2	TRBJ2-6	CASTILSGANVLTF	TGTGCCAGCACCATTCTGTCTGGGGCCAACGTCCTGACTTTC
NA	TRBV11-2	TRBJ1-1	CASSLKRLSTEAFF	TGTGCCAGCAGCTTAAAACGCCTTTCCACTGAAGCTTTCTTT
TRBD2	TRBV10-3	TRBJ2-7	CAITPSTSGRLYEQYF	TGTGCCATCACCCCCTCGACTAGCGGGAGGTTATACGAGCAGTACTTC
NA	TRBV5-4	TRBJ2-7	CASSQRLGSGNEQYF	TGTGCCAGCAGCCAAAGACTAGGGTCTGGTAACGAGCAGTACTTC
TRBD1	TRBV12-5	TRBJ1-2	CASGLTLDRAVNGYTF	TGTGCTAGTGGTTTGACACTGGACAGGGCTGTTAATGGCTACACCTTC
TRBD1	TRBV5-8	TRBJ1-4	CASSRTGGNEKLFF	TGTGCCAGCAGCCGGACAGGGGGTAATGAAAAACTGTTTTTT
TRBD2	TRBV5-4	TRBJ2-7	CASSLGGGVSYEQYF	TGTGCCAGCAGCTTGGGCGGGGGAGTCTCCTACGAGCAGTACTTC
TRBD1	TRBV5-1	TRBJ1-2	CASSLDRANYGYTF	TGCGCCAGCAGCCTTGACAGGGCTAACTATGGCTACACCTTC
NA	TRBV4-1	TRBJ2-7	CASSQLGTPLDEQYF	TGCGCCAGCAGCCAATTAGGGACTCCCTTGGACGAGCAGTACTTC
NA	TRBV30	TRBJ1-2	CAWSMILQGNGYTF	TGTGCCTGGAGTATGATTTTACAGGGAAACGGCTACACCTTC
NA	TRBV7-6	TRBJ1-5	CASSLVPRGQPQHF	TGTGCCAGCAGCTTGGTGCCCCGGGGTCAGCCCCAGCATTTT
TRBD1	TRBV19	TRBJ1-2	CASSLYRDRTYGYTF	TGTGCCAGTAGTCTTTACCGGGACAGGACCTATGGCTACACCTTC
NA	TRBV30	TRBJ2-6	CAWSGAGGSSGANVLTF	TGTGCCTGGAGTGGGGCCGGAGGGAGCTCTGGGGCCAACGTCCTGACTTTC
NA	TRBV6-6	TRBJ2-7	CASSYSVGLTYEQYF	TGTGCCAGCAGTTACTCGGTTGGCCTTACCTACGAGCAGTACTTC
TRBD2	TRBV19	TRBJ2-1	CASSSQRGPHNEQFF	TGTGCCAGTAGTTCCCAGCGGGGGCCTCACAATGAGCAGTTCTTC
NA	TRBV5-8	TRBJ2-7	CASSLALGISYEQYF	TGTGCCAGCAGCTTGGCCCTCGGAATATCCTACGAGCAGTACTTC